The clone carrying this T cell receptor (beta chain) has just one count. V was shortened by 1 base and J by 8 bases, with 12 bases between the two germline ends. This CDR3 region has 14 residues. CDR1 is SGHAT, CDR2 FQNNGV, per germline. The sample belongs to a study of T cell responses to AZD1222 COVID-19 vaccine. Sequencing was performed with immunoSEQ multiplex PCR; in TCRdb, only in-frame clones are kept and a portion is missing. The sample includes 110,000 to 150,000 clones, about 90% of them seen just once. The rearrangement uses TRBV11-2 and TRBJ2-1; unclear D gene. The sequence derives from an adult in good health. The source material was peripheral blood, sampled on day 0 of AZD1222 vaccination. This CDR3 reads CASSLGLSGYEQFF. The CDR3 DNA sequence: TGTGCCAGCAGCTTAGGTCTCTCGGGTTATGAGCAGTTCTTC. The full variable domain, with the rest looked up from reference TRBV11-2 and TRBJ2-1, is EAGVAQSPRYKIIEKRQSVAFWCNPISGHATLYWYQQILGQGPKLLIQFQNNGVVDDSQLPKDRFSAERLKGVDSTLKIQPAKLEDSAVYLCASSLGLSGYEQFFGPGTRLTVL.